The 25 T cell receptor beta chains below come from one sample, sequenced in a study of T-cell reconstitution after alpha-beta-depleted transplantation in children. TCRbeta library preparation incorporated unique molecular identifiers. From the PCR reads, TCRdb called clonotypes with MiXCR, one entry per CDR3 protein. The table shows approximately 590,000 distinct CDR3 sequences, with about 10% occurring only once. This specimen consisted of PBMCs from the stem cell graft donor, obtained from the stem cell graft. The source of these receptors is a human donor who donated a stem cell graft to a child with acute myeloid leukemia.

The chain links TRBV29-1 to TRBJ1-5, with D possibly matching TRBD1 (5 bases). Between the trimmed V and J ends, which lost 3 bases and 2 bases, there was a span of 8 bases. This CDR3 has 13 amino acids. Germline V gives CDR1 SQVTM, CDR2 ANQGSEA. The CDR3 DNA reads as TGCAGCGTTGATGGGGGTGGCAATCAGCCCCAGCATTTT. Its translation is CSVDGGGNQPQHF.

Remarks on this clonotype: A much larger clone lies a single base off, so this may be a read error. Likely a read error: the CDR3 ends without its conserved phenylalanine or tryptophan. V gene TRBV29-1 combines with J gene TRBJ2-1; 7 bases fit TRBD1. With V trimmed by 7 bases and J by 3 bases, 9 bases remained unmatched. In germline, CDR1 is SQVTM, CDR2 ANQGSEA. The CDR3 runs 14 residues. CDR3 DNA sequence: TGCAGCGCCAAGACAGGGCCCTACTACAATGAGCAGTTCGTC. This codes for CSAKTGPYYNEQFV.

This clonotype has just a few counts. V and J are TRBV20-1 and TRBJ2-1; D remains unclear. Trimming removed 3 bases from V and 4 bases from J, with 16 bases in between. The CDR3 has 15 amino acids. Germline values: CDR1 DFQATT, CDR2 SNEGSKA (reference sequence). CDR3 in DNA: TGCAGTGCTAGTAGCAGAAAACCCACGTACAATGAGCAGTTCTTC. This codes for CSASSRKPTYNEQFF.

V is TRBV7-3 and J is TRBJ2-7; D remains ambiguous. CDR1 is SGHTA, CDR2 FQGTGA, per germline. This CDR3 is 13 amino acids long. Trimming removed 1 base at V and 4 bases at J, with 8 bases between. The CDR3 DNA reads as TGTGCCAGCAGCTTAATGCGCGGTTACGAGCAGTACTTC. It encodes CASSLMRGYEQYF.

This clonotype was observed at least ten times. This chain connects TRBV5-1 to TRBJ2-7; 7 nucleotides line up with TRBD2. Germline lookup yields CDR1 SGHRS and CDR2 YFSETQ. The CDR3 has 14 residues. Unmatched junction bases numbered 2, after V lost 2 bases and J lost 0 bases. The CDR3 here is CASSFGLGSYEQYF. The CDR3 DNA reads as TGCGCCAGCAGCTTTGGACTAGGCTCCTACGAGCAGTACTTC.

This clonotype was seen ten or more times. This chain uses TRBV27 with TRBJ2-2, with D uncertain. The germline V gene encodes CDR1 MNHEY and CDR2 SMNVEV (reference sequence). Trimming took 5 bases from V and 1 from J, leaving 8 bases between them. The CDR3 is made up of 14 amino acids. The CDR3 DNA reads as TGTGCCAGCAGTCATTGGGGGAACACCGGGGAGCTGTTTTTT. It specifies CASSHWGNTGELFF.

J is TRBJ2-1 and V is TRBV5-1; D uncertain. Trimming took off 0 bases at V and 6 bases at J, with 13 bases between the two ends. The CDR3 runs to 15 residues. From germline, CDR1 is SGHRS and CDR2 YFSETQ. As DNA, the CDR3 is TGCGCCAGCAGCTTGGGGGTAGGCATCCGCAATGAGCAGTTCTTC. It encodes CASSLGVGIRNEQFF.

There are many counts of this clonotype. The gene calls are TRBV12-3 or TRBV12-4 and TRBJ2-1, with TRBD2 as a possible D gene (5 bases). Deletions cut 7 bases from V and 7 bases from J, with 17 bases between. The CDR3 sequence is 14 residues long. Here the CDR3 reads CASNAVEVGNEQFF. The CDR3 DNA sequence: TGTGCCAGCAACGCGGTGGAGGTTGGAAATGAGCAGTTCTTC.

The V gene is TRBV7-3, the J gene TRBJ2-7; D is unresolved. Germline CDR1 is SGHTA and CDR2 is FQGTGA. With 4 bases removed from V and 6 bases from J, the gap between germline ends came to 19 bases. The CDR3 runs 15 residues. CDR3 in amino acids: CASSSSQLTISEQYF. CDR3 DNA sequence: TGTGCCAGCAGCTCCTCACAACTAACGATCAGCGAGCAGTACTTC.

The chain uses TRBV29-1 and TRBJ2-5, with D possibly being TRBD2 (6 bases). The germline V gene has CDR1 SQVTM and CDR2 ANQGSEA. V was clipped by 6 bases and J by 4 bases, with 12 bases between them. The CDR3 has 12 amino acids. CDR3 sequence (DNA): TGCAGCGTAGGCGGGATCTCAGAGACCCAGTACTTC. Protein sequence: CSVGGISETQYF.

The DNA for the CDR3 is TGTGCCAGCAGTGAGTGGAGGAAGAATGAAAAACTGTTTTTT. Protein product: CASSEWRKNEKLFF. The chain recombines TRBV6-2 or TRBV6-3 with TRBJ1-4; D call uncertain. Per germline, CDR1 MNHEY and CDR2 SVGEGT. The CDR3 length is 14 residues. Between the trimmed V and J ends, which lost 5 bases and 5 bases, there was a span of 12 bases.

This clonotype was seen ten or more times. V and J are TRBV9 and TRBJ2-1, with D hard to call. The CDR3 runs to 15 residues. Germline-derived CDR1 and CDR2 are SGDLS and YYNGEE. Trimming took 3 bases from V and 1 from J, leaving 11 bases between them. CDR3 bases: TGTGCCAGCAGCGCGACCCACCAATCCTACAATGAGCAGTTCTTC. It yields the protein CASSATHQSYNEQFF. The variable domain in full, with the rest retrieved from reference TRBV9 and TRBJ2-1, is DSGVTQTPKHLITATGQRVTLRCSPRSGDLSVYWYQQSLDQGLQFLIQYYNGEERAKGNILERFSAQQFPDLHSELNLSSLELGDSALYFCASSATHQSYNEQFFGPGTRLTVL.

This clonotype was seen more than once but under ten times. The chain recombines TRBV6-2 or TRBV6-3 with TRBJ2-7; 7 bases match TRBD2. Germline V gene sequence: CDR1 MNHEY, CDR2 SVGEGT. The CDR3 totals 14 residues. V lost 5 bases to trimming and J lost 2 bases; unmatched junction nucleotides: 6. The CDR3 DNA is TGTGCCAGCAGTCTAGCGGCAAACACCTACGAGCAGTACTTC. Encoded protein: CASSLAANTYEQYF.

The sample holds many counts of this clonotype. The J gene is TRBJ2-3, the V gene TRBV20-1; TRBD1 agrees at 9 bases. The germline V gene encodes CDR1 DFQATT and CDR2 SNEGSKA (reference sequence). V shed 7 bases, J shed 0 bases, and the junction held 8 bases outside the gene matches. The length of the CDR3 is 15 residues. Written as DNA, the CDR3 is TGCAGTGGTACCGGGACAGGGTCTAGCACAGATACGCAGTATTTT. It specifies CSGTGTGSSTDTQYF.

The V call is TRBV7-9, the J call TRBJ2-1; D is possibly TRBD2 (5 bases). The CDR3 is 16 residues long. Per the germline V gene, CDR1 is SEHNR and CDR2 is FQNEAQ (reference sequence). V was cut by 0 bases and J by 5 bases, with 14 bases left in between. The DNA of the CDR3 is TGTGCCAGCAGCTTAGCCCCCGCTAGCAGTCACAATGAGCAGTTCTTC. This encodes CASSLAPASSHNEQFF.

This rearrangement joins TRBV7-9 to TRBJ2-5, with TRBD2 matching 15 bases. The CDR3 runs to 17 residues. CDR1 and CDR2 (germline): SEHNR, FQNEAQ (reference sequence). V lost 4 bases and J lost 5; bases outside the gene matches: 8. CDR3 sequence: CASSSGTSGRRLETQYF. CDR3 DNA sequence: TGTGCCAGCAGCTCAGGGACTAGCGGGAGGAGGTTGGAGACCCAGTACTTC.

The chain joins TRBV4-3 to TRBJ1-2; D uncertain. Deletions cut 4 bases from V and 4 bases from J, with 13 bases between. The CDR3 totals 14 residues. Per germline, CDR1 LGHNA and CDR2 YSLEER. The CDR3 bases are TGCGCCAGCAGCCCTGCCCGTGGTAGCTATGGCTACACCTTC. Its translation: CASSPARGSYGYTF.

This clonotype was seen only a few times. The V gene is TRBV30, the J gene TRBJ2-7, with 11 bases identical to TRBD2. This CDR3 is 16 amino acids long. J was trimmed by 1 base and V by 1 base; bases with no gene match: 6. CDR1 and CDR2 (germline): GTSNPN, SVGIG (reference sequence). The chain's CDR3 is CAWSGLAGFSSYEQYF. The CDR3 coding sequence is TGTGCCTGGAGTGGACTAGCGGGATTCTCTTCCTACGAGCAGTACTTC.

This chain connects TRBV9 to TRBJ2-7, with TRBD1 identical over 9 bases. V lost 4 bases and J lost 4; bases outside the gene matches: 15. Germline V gene data show CDR1 as SGDLS and CDR2 as YYNGEE. The CDR3 totals 17 residues. The CDR3 region has the DNA TGTGCCAGCAGCAGGGGTGAGACCGGGACAGGGAAGTACGAGCAGTACTTC. It specifies CASSRGETGTGKYEQYF.

This clonotype was detected many times. The gene calls are TRBV5-5 and TRBJ2-2, with 8 bases matching TRBD2. Looked up from germline, CDR1 is SGHKS and CDR2 is YYEKEE (reference sequence). The CDR3 totals 15 residues. Losses at the gene ends were 0 bases for V and 4 bases for J; bases not matched to a gene: 2. The CDR3 region has the DNA TGTGCCAGCAGCTTGGGAGCGGGAGCCACCGGGGAGCTGTTTTTT. This codes for CASSLGAGATGELFF.

This clonotype was seen ten or more times. This chain connects TRBV7-9 to TRBJ2-3; TRBD1 aligns across 10 bases. The trim removed 5 bases at V and 4 bases at J, leaving 6 bases unmatched. CDR1 and CDR2 from the germline V gene are SEHNR and FQNEAQ (reference sequence). The CDR3 totals 15 residues. The chain's CDR3 is CASSPGQGRADTQYF. CDR3 in DNA: TGTGCCAGCAGCCCGGGACAGGGGCGGGCAGATACGCAGTATTTT. The full variable domain, its missing parts supplied by reference TRBV7-9 and TRBJ2-3, is DTGVSQNPRHKITKRGQNVTFRCDPISEHNRLYWYRQTLGQGPEFLTYFQNEAQLEKSRLLSDRFSAERPKGSFSTLEIQRTEQGDSAMYLCASSPGQGRADTQYFGPGTRLTVL.

This clonotype was detected ten times or more. The genes are TRBV4-3 and TRBJ2-1, with 7 bases aligning to TRBD2. Germline CDR1 reads LGHNA; CDR2 reads YSLEER. The V and J ends lost 0 bases and 7 bases, in that order; junction bases with no gene match: 6. The CDR3 has 15 amino acids. The CDR3 region is CASSQEMGSGNEQFF. Here the CDR3 DNA reads TGCGCCAGCAGCCAAGAGATGGGTAGCGGGAATGAGCAGTTCTTC.

This clonotype was counted ten times or more. The J gene is TRBJ2-7, the V gene TRBV6-2 or TRBV6-3; TRBD2 matches at 15 bases. The CDR3 consists of 16 residues. V lost 8 bases and J lost 1; bases outside the gene matches: 6. The germline V gene has CDR1 MNHEY and CDR2 SVGEGT. The CDR3, as DNA: TGTGCCAGCTCCTGGACTAGCGGGAGGGCATCCTACGAGCAGTACTTC. This gives the protein CASSWTSGRASYEQYF.

The sample holds a few counts of this clonotype. The chain recombines TRBV29-1 with TRBJ2-5; no reliable D call. The CDR3 spans 13 residues. CDR1 is SQVTM, CDR2 ANQGSEA, per germline. V lost 4 bases to trimming and J lost 5 bases, with 14 bases between them. The CDR3: CSVALSPQETQYF. CDR3 sequence (DNA): TGCAGCGTTGCCTTAAGTCCCCAGGAGACCCAGTACTTC.

V and J are TRBV6-5 and TRBJ2-7; D perhaps matches TRBD2 (5 bases). The germline V gene encodes CDR1 MNHEY and CDR2 SVGAGI. V shed 2 bases and J shed 2 bases, with 13 bases lying between them. This CDR3 region has 15 residues. The CDR3 sequence is CASSYGEGRTYEQYF. The CDR3 bases are TGTGCCAGCAGTTACGGAGAGGGTCGGACCTACGAGCAGTACTTC.